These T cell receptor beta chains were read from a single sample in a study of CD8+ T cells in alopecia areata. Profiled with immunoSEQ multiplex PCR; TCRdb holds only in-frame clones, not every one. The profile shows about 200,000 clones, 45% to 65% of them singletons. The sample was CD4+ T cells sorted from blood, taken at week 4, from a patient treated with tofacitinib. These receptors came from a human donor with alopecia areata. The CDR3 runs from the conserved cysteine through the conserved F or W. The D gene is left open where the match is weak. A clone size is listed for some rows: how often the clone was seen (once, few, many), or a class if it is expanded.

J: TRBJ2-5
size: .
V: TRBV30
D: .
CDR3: CAWSNRQETQYF
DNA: TGTGCCTGGAGTAACAGACAAGAGACCCAGTACTTC

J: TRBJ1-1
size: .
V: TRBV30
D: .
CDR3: CASHRDTEAFF
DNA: TGTGCCTCACATCGGGACACTGAAGCTTTCTTT

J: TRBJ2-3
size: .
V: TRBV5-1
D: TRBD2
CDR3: CASSPERGSTDTQYF
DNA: TGCGCCAGCAGCCCCGAGCGGGGGAGCACAGATACGCAGTATTTT

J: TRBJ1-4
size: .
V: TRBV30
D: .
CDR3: CAWSRGVPTNEKLFF
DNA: TGTGCCTGGAGTAGGGGTGTACCAACTAATGAAAAACTGTTTTTT

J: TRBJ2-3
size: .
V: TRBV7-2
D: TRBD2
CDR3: CASSSLAGESDTQYF
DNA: TGTGCCAGCAGCTCCCTAGCGGGGGAGTCAGATACGCAGTATTTT

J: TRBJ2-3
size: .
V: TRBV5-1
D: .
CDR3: CASSLDSPADTQYF
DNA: TGCGCCAGCAGCTTGGACAGTCCAGCAGATACGCAGTATTTT

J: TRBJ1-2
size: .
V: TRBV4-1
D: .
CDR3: CASSLGAVVNYGYTF
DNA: TGCGCCAGCAGCCTAGGGGCAGTCGTTAACTATGGCTACACCTTC

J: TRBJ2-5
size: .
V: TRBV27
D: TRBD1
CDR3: CASSAYRGETQYF
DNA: TGTGCCAGCAGTGCGTACAGGGGTGAGACCCAGTACTTC

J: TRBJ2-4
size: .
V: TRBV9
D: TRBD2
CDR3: CASSALSSGGALAKNIQYF
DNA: TGTGCCAGCAGCGCCTTGTCTAGCGGGGGGGCTTTAGCCAAAAACATTCAGTACTTC

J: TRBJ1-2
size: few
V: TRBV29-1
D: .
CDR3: CSVYSPRPEDNYGYTF
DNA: TGCAGCGTCTACTCCCCCCGTCCCGAAGATAACTATGGCTACACCTTC

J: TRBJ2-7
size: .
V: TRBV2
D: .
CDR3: CASKIGGLEQYF
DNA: TGTGCCAGCAAAATAGGGGGGCTCGAGCAGTACTTC

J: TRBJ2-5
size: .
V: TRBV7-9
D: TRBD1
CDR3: CASSAYRGLGETQYF
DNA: TGTGCCAGCAGCGCCTACAGGGGGCTCGGAGAGACCCAGTACTTC

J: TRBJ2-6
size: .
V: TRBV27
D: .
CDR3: CASGSRQTPQSWANVLTF
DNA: TGTGCCAGCGGAAGCCGACAGACTCCCCAGAGCTGGGCCAACGTCCTGACTTTC

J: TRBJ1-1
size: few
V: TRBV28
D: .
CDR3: CASSTPTVGNTEAFF
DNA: TGTGCCAGCAGCACACCGACGGTTGGTAACACTGAAGCTTTCTTT

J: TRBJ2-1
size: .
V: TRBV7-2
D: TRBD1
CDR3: CASNRDRGDNEQFF
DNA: TGTGCCAGCAACCGGGACAGGGGGGACAATGAGCAGTTCTTC

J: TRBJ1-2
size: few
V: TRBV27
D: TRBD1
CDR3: CASSLSGQGSYGYTF
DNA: TGTGCCAGCAGTTTGTCCGGACAGGGGAGCTATGGCTACACCTTC